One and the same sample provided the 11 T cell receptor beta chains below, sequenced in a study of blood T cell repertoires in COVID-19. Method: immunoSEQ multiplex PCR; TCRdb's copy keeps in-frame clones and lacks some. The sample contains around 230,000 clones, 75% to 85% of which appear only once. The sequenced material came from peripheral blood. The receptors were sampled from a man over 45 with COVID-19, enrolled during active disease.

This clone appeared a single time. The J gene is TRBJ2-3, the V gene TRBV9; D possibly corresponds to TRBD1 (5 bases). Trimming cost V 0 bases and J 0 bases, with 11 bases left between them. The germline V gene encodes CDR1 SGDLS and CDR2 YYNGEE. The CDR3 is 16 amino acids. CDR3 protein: CASSVDDSASTDTQYF. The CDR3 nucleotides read TGTGCCAGCAGCGTAGATGACAGTGCTAGCACAGATACGCAGTATTTT.

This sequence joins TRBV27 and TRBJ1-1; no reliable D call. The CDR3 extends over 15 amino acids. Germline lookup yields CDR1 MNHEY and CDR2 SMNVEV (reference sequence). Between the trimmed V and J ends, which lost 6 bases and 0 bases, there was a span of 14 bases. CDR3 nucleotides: TGTGCCAGCAGACCCTCTCCTTCTATGAACACTGAAGCTTTCTTT. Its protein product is CASRPSPSMNTEAFF.

The CDR3 nucleotides are TGTGCCAGCAGCCCGGACAGGGGGAACGGGGAGCTGTTTTTT. It specifies CASSPDRGNGELFF. The chain uses TRBV11-3 and TRBJ2-2; 10 bases are shared with TRBD1. The V gene's germline CDR1 is SGHNT and CDR2 YENEEA. V was pared by 5 bases and J by 7 bases, with 4 bases of the junction left unmatched. The CDR3 is 14 amino acids.

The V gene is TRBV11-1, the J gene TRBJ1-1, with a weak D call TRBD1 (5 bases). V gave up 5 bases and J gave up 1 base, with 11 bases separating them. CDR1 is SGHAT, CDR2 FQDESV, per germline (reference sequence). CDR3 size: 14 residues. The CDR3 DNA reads TGTGCCAGCAGCCATAGGAGGGGGAACACTGAAGCTTTCTTT. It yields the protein CASSHRRGNTEAFF.

In DNA, the CDR3 is TGTGCCAGCAGCGACAGGGAGAGGAGCACTGAAGCTTTCTTT. It yields the protein CASSDRERSTEAFF. V usage is TRBV27 and J usage is TRBJ1-1; 7 bases match TRBD1. Germline assignment: CDR1 MNHEY and CDR2 SMNVEV (reference sequence). This CDR3 has 14 residues. Trimming at V came to 6 bases and at J to 4 bases, leaving 8 bases not matched to a gene.

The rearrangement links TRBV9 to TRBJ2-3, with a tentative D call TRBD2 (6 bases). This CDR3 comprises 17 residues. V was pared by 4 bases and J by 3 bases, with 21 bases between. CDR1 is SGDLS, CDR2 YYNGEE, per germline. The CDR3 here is CASSTRNGVGRTDTQYF. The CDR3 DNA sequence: TGTGCCAGCAGCACGAGAAACGGGGTGGGGAGGACAGATACGCAGTATTTT.

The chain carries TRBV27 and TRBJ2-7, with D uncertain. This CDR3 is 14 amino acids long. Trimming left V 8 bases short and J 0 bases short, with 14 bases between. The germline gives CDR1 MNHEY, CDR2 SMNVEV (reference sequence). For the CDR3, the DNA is TGTGCCAGCTGTATACGACTGGGCTCCTACGAGCAGTACTTC. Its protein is CASCIRLGSYEQYF.

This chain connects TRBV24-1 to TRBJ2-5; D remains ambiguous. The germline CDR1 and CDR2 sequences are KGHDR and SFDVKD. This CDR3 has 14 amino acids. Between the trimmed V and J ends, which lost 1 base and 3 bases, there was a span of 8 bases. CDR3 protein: CATSDFYREETQYF. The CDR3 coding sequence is TGTGCCACCAGTGATTTTTATCGGGAAGAGACCCAGTACTTC.

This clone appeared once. CDR3 protein: CASSQGQGGLYEQYF. The CDR3 bases are TGTGCCAGCAGCCAAGGACAGGGAGGCCTCTACGAGCAGTACTTC. This chain uses TRBV5-4 with TRBJ2-7; TRBD1 aligns across 8 bases. The germline V gene encodes CDR1 SGHNT and CDR2 YYREEE (reference sequence). There are 15 residues in the CDR3. Trimming removed 4 bases from V and 3 bases from J; junction bases left unmatched: 9.

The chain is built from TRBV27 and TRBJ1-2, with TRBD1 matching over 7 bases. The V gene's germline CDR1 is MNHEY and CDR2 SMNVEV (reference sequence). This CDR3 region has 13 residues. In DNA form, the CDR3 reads TGTGTGACAGGGTCCCACTCCACCTATGGCTACACCTTC. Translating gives CVTGSHSTYGYTF.

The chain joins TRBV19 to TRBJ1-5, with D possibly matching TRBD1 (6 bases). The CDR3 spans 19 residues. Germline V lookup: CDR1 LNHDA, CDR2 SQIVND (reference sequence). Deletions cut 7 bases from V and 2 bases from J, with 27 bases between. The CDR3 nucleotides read TGTGCCAGTACTCCCTCGAGGGGGGGTTTGGGGTCGGGCAATCAGCCCCAGCATTTT. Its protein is CASTPSRGGLGSGNQPQHF.